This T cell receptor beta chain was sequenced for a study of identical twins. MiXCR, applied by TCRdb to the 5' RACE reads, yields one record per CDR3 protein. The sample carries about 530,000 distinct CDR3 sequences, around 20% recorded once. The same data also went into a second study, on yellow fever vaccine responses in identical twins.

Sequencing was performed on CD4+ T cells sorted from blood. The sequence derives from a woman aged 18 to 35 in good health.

As DNA, the CDR3 is TGCGCCAGCAGCTACCCCACAGATACGCAGTATTTT. Translated, it gives CASSYPTDTQYF. The chain employs TRBV5-1 and TRBJ2-3; D gene unclear. CDR1 is SGHRS, CDR2 YFSETQ, per germline. V was cut by 3 bases and J by 2 bases, with 4 bases left in between. This CDR3 is 12 amino acids long.